This TCR beta chain came from a study of identical twins. Study conclusions and caveats: Zero-insertion analyses could be partly confounded by invariant MAIT and iNKT cells.

This clonotype was detected a few times. Its specificity is unknown. This CDR3 comprises 15 residues. CDR1 MNHNS and CDR2 SASEGT come from the germline V gene. After removal of 6 bases from V and 2 bases from J, the junction contained 5 bases not matched to a gene. TCRdb analysed the 5' RACE reads with MiXCR anew, one entry per CDR3 protein. The data show around 480,000 distinct CDR3 sequences, with 14% seen just once and approximately 1% held by the top ten. The same data also went into a second study, on yellow fever vaccine responses in identical twins.

The genes are TRBV6-1 and TRBJ1-5; 9 positions match TRBD1. Sequenced material: CD4+ T cells sorted from blood. This clonotype originated in a woman aged 18-29 years in good health. The CDR3 sequence: CASRPDRGGNQPQHF. CDR3 in DNA: TGTGCCAGCAGGCCGGACAGGGGTGGCAATCAGCCCCAGCATTTT.